The present TCR beta chain was sequenced within a study of T cell responses to AZD1222 COVID-19 vaccine. Study in general: The analysis combined second doses at about 4 or about 12 weeks.

Study-level findings and limits: After the peak T cell response, and only then, were repertoires sampled. Baseline serostatus was positive in only a handful of AZD1222 recipients.

As to this clone: Antigen: not known.

Germline V lookup: CDR1 MNHEY, CDR2 SVGEGT. Trimming took off 4 bases at V and 8 bases at J, with 15 bases between the two ends. The CDR3 runs to 14 residues. Only in-frame clones appear in the TCRdb table, and some are missing; sequencing was by immunoSEQ multiplex PCR. The sample includes around 180,000 clones, around 90% seen only once; the top ten take 6.1%. This sequence was found in an adult in good health. The sequences come from peripheral blood, collected on day 0 of AZD1222 vaccination. V usage is TRBV6-2 or TRBV6-3 and J usage is TRBJ1-5, with TRBD1 as a possible D gene (5 bases). The CDR3: CASSWHRSREPQHF. In DNA, the CDR3 is TGTGCCAGCAGTTGGCACAGGTCCCGGGAGCCCCAGCATTTT.